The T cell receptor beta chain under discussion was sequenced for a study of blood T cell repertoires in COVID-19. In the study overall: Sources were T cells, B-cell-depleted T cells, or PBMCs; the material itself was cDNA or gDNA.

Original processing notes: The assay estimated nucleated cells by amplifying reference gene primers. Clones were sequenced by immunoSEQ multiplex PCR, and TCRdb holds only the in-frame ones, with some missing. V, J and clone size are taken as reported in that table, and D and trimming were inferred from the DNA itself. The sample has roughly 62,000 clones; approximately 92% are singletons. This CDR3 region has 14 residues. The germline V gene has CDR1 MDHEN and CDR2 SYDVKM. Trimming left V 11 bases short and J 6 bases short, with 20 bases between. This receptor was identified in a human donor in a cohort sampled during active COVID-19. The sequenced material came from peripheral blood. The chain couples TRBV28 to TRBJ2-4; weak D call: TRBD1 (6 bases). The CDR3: CAATGPGKGNIQYF. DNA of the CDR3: TGTGCCGCGACAGGCCCGGGTAAGGGAAACATTCAGTACTTC.